This record concerns one TCR beta chain sequence. Its target is unknown. The data belong to a study of T cells after posttransplantation cyclophosphamide. Findings and caveats of the study: Recipient CMV seropositivity and CMV reactivation strongly tracked TRB clonality. TRB overlap between skin or GI tissue T cells and blood was limited. Donor-recipient repertoire similarity was low at 1-2 months, rising over year one.

Treatment was busulfan-fludarabine conditioning, a marrow graft, and cyclophosphamide on days +3 and +4. Measured with immunoSEQ multiplex PCR; TCRdb has only the in-frame clones, and not every one. Here the sample spans 30,000 to 45,000 clones, about 77% being singletons. Per the germline V gene, CDR1 is SGHDN and CDR2 is FVKESK. V shed 3 bases and J shed 4 bases, with 12 bases lying between them. This CDR3 comprises 14 residues. V usage is TRBV14 and J usage is TRBJ1-1, with a weak D call TRBD1 (5 bases). The sequencing here drew on CD4+ T cells sorted from blood, taken approximately 2,000 days after a stem cell transplant with posttransplant cyclophosphamide. The receptor's source is a female patient in her 40s who received an allogeneic stem cell transplant from a related donor, was CMV-positive, and had no GVHD. Some T cells may originate from the graft donor. CDR3 nucleotide sequence: TGTGCCAGCAGCCAGGTATATGGGGCCACTGAAGCTTTCTTT. It is translated as CASSQVYGATEAFF.